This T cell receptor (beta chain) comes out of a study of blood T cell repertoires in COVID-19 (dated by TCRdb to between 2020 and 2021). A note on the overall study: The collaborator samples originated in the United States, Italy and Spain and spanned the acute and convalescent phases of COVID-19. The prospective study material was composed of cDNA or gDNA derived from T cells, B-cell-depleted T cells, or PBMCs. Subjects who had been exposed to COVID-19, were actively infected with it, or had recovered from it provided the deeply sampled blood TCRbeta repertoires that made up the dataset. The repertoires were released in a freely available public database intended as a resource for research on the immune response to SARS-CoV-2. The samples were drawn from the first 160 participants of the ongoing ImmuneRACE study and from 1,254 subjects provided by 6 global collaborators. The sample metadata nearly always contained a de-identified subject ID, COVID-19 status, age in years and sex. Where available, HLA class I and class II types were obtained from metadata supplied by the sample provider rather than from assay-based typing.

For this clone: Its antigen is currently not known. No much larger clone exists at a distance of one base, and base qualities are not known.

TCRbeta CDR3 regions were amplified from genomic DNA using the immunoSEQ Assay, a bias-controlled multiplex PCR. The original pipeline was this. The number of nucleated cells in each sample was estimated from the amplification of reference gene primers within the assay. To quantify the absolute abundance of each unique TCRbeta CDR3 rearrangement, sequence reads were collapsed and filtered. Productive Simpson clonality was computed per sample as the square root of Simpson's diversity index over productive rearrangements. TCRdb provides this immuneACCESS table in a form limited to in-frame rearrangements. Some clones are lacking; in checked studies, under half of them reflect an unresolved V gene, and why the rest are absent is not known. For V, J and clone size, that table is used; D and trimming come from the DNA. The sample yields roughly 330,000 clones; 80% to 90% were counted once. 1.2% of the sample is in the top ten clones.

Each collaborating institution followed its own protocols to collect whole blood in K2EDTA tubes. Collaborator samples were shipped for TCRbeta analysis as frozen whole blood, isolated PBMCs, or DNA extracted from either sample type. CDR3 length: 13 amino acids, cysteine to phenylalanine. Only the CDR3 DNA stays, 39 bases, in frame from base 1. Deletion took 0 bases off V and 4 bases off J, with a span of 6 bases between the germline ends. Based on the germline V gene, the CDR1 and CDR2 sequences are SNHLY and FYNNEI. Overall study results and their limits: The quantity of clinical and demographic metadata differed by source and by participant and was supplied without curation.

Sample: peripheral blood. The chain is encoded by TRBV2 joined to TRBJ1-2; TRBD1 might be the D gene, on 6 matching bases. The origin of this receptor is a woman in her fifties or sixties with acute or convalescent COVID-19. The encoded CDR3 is CASSEAGGYGYTF. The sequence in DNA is TGTGCCAGCAGTGAAGCAGGGGGCTATGGCTACACCTTC.